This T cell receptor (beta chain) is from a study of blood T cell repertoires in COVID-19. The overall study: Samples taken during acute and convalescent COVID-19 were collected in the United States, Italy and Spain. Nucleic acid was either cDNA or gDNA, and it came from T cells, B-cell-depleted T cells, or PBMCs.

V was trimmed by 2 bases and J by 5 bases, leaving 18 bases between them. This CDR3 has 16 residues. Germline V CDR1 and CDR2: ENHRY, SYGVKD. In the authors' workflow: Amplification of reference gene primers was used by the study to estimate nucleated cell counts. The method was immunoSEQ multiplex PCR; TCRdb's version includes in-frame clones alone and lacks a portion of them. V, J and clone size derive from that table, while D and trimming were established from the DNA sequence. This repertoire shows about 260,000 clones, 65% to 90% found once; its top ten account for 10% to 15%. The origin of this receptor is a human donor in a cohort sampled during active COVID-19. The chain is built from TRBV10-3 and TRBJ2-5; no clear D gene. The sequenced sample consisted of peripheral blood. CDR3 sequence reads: CAISEPNFGVWETQYF. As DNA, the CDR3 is TGTGCCATCAGTGAGCCGAACTTCGGTGTGTGGGAGACCCAGTACTTC.